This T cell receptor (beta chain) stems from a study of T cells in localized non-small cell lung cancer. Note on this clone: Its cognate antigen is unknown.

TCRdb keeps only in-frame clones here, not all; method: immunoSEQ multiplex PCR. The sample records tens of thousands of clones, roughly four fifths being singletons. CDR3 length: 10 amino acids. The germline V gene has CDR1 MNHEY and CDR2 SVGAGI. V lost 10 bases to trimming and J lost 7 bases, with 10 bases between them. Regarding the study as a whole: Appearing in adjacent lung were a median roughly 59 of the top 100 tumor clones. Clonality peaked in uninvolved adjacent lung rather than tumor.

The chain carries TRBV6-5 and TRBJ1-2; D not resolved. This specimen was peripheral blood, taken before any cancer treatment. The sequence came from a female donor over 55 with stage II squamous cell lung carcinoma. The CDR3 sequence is CATRLGGYTF. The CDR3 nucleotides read TGTGCCACCCGACTAGGTGGCTACACCTTC.